The T cell receptor (beta chain) described here comes from a study of T cells in localized non-small cell lung cancer. General study results and limits: The study found T cell clonality highest in uninvolved adjacent lung, above tumor. Longer overall survival was seen with higher T cell density measured in blood. Median detection of top 100 tumor clones in adjacent lung was around 57 clones.

Sequenced by immunoSEQ multiplex PCR; TCRdb stores in-frame clones only, minus some. This table holds roughly 86,000 clones, 80% to 90% found once. The CDR3 consists of 15 residues. The V end lost 6 bases, the J end lost 0 bases, and 13 bases lay between the germline ends. Germline CDR1 is MNHNY and CDR2 is SVGAGI (reference sequence). Turning to this clone: What it recognizes is unknown.

The TCR sequence derives from a man aged 40 to 75 with stage I lung adenocarcinoma. The chain carries TRBV6-6 and TRBJ2-3; D is perhaps TRBD1 (5 bases). Sequenced here: peripheral blood, sampled before any cancer treatment. The CDR3 DNA is TGTGCCAGCAGGTCAGGGTCGCCTAGCACAGATACGCAGTATTTT. Protein product: CASRSGSPSTDTQYF.